This T cell receptor (beta chain) was recorded in a study of T-cell reconstitution after alpha-beta-depleted transplantation in children. This clonotype occurred a few times. Trimming cost V 1 base and J 2 bases, with 9 bases left between them. Looked up from germline, CDR1 is SQVTM and CDR2 is ANQGSEA. The CDR3 has 13 amino acids. Unique molecular identifiers were built into the TCRbeta library. Via MiXCR, TCRdb re-called the PCR reads, giving one row per CDR3 protein. The sample has around 370,000 distinct CDR3 sequences, around 10% seen once; the top ten hold 2% to 2.5%. The clonotype was recovered from a human donor who donated a stem cell graft to a child with acute lymphoblastic leukemia. The sequences come from PBMCs from the stem cell graft donor, collected from the stem cell graft. V is TRBV29-1 and J is TRBJ2-7, with a tentative D call TRBD2 (5 bases). The CDR3 region is CSVEGQRAYEQYF. In DNA form, the CDR3 reads TGCAGCGTTGAAGGGCAGAGGGCCTACGAGCAGTACTTC.